Each of the 8 T cell receptor beta chains below was sequenced from the same sample in a study of CD8 T cells in ankylosing spondylitis. These TCRs' antigens remain unknown. TCRdb redid the calling of the 5' RACE reads with MiXCR, one entry per CDR3 protein. The sample lists hundreds of thousands of distinct CDR3 sequences, approximately 12% occurring once. Study-level findings and limits: Made up of about eight highly homologous variants, a TCR beta motif appeared characteristic of ankylosing spondylitis blood.

Material for sequencing was blood, either unsorted or a sorted T cell fraction (not recorded which). These receptors were taken from a male donor with ankylosing spondylitis.

This clonotype was seen a handful of times. V gene TRBV12-3 or TRBV12-4 combines with J gene TRBJ2-2, with 9 bases identical to TRBD2. The CDR3 length is 15 residues. V gave up 3 bases and J gave up 6 bases; unmatched junction bases: 5. DNA of the CDR3: TGTGCCAGCAGTTTTCGTAGCGGGAGTGCCGGGGAGCTGTTTTTT. This encodes CASSFRSGSAGELFF.

J is TRBJ2-7 and V is TRBV20-1, with D unresolved. Germline lookup yields CDR1 DFQATT and CDR2 SNEGSKA (reference sequence). Trimming took off 6 bases at V and 1 base at J, with 16 bases between the two ends. The CDR3 sequence is 14 residues long. The CDR3 region is CSASPPTGSYEQYF. The CDR3 DNA sequence: TGCAGTGCCAGTCCGCCAACCGGGTCCTACGAGCAGTACTTC.

The CDR3 is CASSRRTSDEQFF. The CDR3 DNA reads as TGTGCCAGCAGCCGCCGGACTAGCGATGAGCAGTTCTTC. The chain combines TRBV11-3 with TRBJ2-1, with 9 bases that match TRBD2. This CDR3 comprises 13 residues. V was pared by 5 bases and J by 8 bases, with 4 bases of the junction left unmatched. Looked up from germline, CDR1 is SGHNT and CDR2 is YENEEA.

This clonotype was seen more than once but under ten times. The V call is TRBV7-2, the J call TRBJ1-1, with D hard to call. Germline CDR1 SGHTA, CDR2 FQGNSA. This CDR3 has 12 amino acids. With 3 bases removed from V and 8 bases from J, the gap between germline ends came to 10 bases. The CDR3 protein is CASSFSGAEAFF. The DNA of the CDR3 is TGTGCCAGCAGCTTCTCGGGCGCCGAAGCTTTCTTT.

This clonotype was seen more than once but under ten times. The chain couples TRBV7-3 to TRBJ2-3; D is possibly TRBD1 (5 bases). The V end was cut by 5 bases, the J end by 0 bases, with 15 bases between. CDR1 is SGHTA, CDR2 FQGTGA, per germline. This CDR3 region has 16 residues. DNA of the CDR3: TGTGCCAGCAGCCGATTAAGGACAATTAGCACAGATACGCAGTATTTT. Translation gives CASSRLRTISTDTQYF.

This clonotype was detected only a few times. V is TRBV4-1 and J is TRBJ1-1; no firm D call. V lost 1 base, J lost 0 bases, and 6 bases lay in between. In germline, CDR1 is MGHRA, CDR2 YSYEKL. This CDR3 comprises 14 residues. The CDR3 is CASSQVNLNTEAFF. As DNA, the CDR3 is TGCGCCAGCAGCCAAGTAAACTTGAACACTGAAGCTTTCTTT.

The rearrangement uses TRBV29-1 and TRBJ1-1; 7 bases align to TRBD1. CDR1 is SQVTM and CDR2 is ANQGSEA in the germline V gene. Unmatched junction bases numbered 12, after V lost 4 bases and J lost 10 bases. The length of the CDR3 is 13 residues. CDR3 loop: CSVVDTGDRAAFF. CDR3 sequence (DNA): TGCAGCGTTGTCGATACAGGGGATCGGGCAGCTTTCTTT.

This clonotype was found many times. The genes are TRBV6-2 or TRBV6-3 and TRBJ1-2, with a possible D match to TRBD1 (6 bases). The CDR3 has 16 amino acids. Germline CDR1 and CDR2: MNHEY and SVGEGT. Trimming removed 2 bases at V and 4 bases at J, with 17 bases between. The CDR3 protein is CASSYVTGSAVYGYTF. CDR3 coding DNA: TGTGCCAGCAGTTACGTGACAGGATCGGCGGTCTATGGCTACACCTTC.